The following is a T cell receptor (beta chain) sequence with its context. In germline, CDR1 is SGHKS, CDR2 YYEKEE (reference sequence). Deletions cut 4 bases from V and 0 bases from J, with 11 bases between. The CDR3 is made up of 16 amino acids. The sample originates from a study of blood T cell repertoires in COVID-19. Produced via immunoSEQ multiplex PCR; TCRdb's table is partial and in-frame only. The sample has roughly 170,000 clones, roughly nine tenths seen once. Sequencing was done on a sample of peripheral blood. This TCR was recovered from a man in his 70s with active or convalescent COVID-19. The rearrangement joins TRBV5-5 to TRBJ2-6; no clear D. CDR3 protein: CASSQIHRSGANVLTF. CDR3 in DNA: TGTGCCAGCAGCCAGATACATCGCTCTGGGGCCAACGTCCTGACTTTC. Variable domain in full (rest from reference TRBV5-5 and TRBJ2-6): DAGVTQSPTHLIKTRGQQVTLRCSPISGHKSVSWYQQVLGQGPQFIFQYYEKEERGRGNFPDRFSARQFPNYSSELNVNALLLGDSALYLCASSQIHRSGANVLTFGAGSRLTVL.